The clone carrying this T cell receptor (beta chain) was seen a few times. Its antigen remains unidentified. This record comes from a study of glioma-infiltrating T cells. Regarding the study as a whole: Tissue and blood shared very few CDR3 sequences.

Amplification of TCR alpha and beta CDR3 regions from RNA used iRepertoire nested multiplex PCR. Each CDR3 protein gets one entry after TCRdb re-called the multiplex PCR reads with MiXCR. In the table there are over 90,000 distinct CDR3 sequences, 25% to 30% of which are singletons. V was cut by 7 bases and J by 7 bases, with 18 bases left in between. Germline V gene lookup returns CDR1 SGDLS and CDR2 YYNGEE. This CDR3 spans 14 amino acids. The sample consisted of glioma tissue, nonneoplastic brain tissue, or PBMCs (not recorded which). This rearrangement joins TRBV9 to TRBJ2-1, with D perhaps matching TRBD2 (5 bases). This receptor was obtained from a human donor with low-grade glioma or glioblastoma, undergoing nonglioma brain surgery, or in good health (not recorded which). CDR3 region: CASAADVSGNEQFF. CDR3 sequence (DNA): TGTGCCAGCGCCGCGGATGTTTCGGGGAATGAGCAGTTCTTC.